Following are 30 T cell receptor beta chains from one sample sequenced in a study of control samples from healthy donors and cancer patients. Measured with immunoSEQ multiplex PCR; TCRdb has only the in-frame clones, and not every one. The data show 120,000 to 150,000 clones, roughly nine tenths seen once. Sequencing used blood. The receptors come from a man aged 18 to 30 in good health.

The CDR3 DNA sequence: TGTGCCTCGCAAACCACTAGCGGGGCACAAGAGACCCAGTACTTC. Encoded protein: CASQTTSGAQETQYF. The chain carries TRBV10-3 and TRBJ2-5; 10 bases match TRBD2. Germline V gene sequence: CDR1 ENHRY, CDR2 SYGVKD. The CDR3 is 15 amino acids. J gave up 2 bases and V 11 bases, and 11 bases lay outside the gene matches.

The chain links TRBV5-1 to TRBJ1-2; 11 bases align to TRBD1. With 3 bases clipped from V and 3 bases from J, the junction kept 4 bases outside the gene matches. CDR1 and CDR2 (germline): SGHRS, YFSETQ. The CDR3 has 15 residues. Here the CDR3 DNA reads TGCGCCAGCAGCTCACCGGGACAGGGGGACTATGGCTACACCTTC. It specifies CASSSPGQGDYGYTF.

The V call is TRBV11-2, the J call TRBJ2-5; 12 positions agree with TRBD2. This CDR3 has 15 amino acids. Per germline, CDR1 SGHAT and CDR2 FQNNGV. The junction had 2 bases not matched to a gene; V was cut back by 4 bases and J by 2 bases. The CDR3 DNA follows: TGTGCCAGCAGCTCACTAGCGGGGGGACAAGAGACCCAGTACTTC. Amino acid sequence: CASSSLAGGQETQYF.

The CDR3 loop is CASSLQASSYEQYF. The CDR3 bases are TGTGCCAGCAGTTTACAGGCGAGCTCCTACGAGCAGTACTTC. The genes are TRBV6-7 and TRBJ2-7, with a weak D call TRBD1 (5 bases). TRBV6-7 is recorded as an ORF, its role being uncertain. This CDR3 region has 14 residues. V was cut by 4 bases and J by 0 bases, with 10 bases left in between.

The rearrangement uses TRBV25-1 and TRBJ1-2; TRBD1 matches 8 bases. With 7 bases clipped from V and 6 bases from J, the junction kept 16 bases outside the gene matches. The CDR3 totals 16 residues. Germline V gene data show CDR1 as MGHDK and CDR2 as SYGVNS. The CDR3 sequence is CASTSGGQGASHGYTF. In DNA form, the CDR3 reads TGTGCCAGCACCTCCGGGGGGCAGGGGGCGTCTCATGGCTACACCTTC.

The CDR3 coding sequence is TGTGCCAGCAGGCCCGTTGAGAACAACGCCTACGAGCAGTACTTC. Protein: CASRPVENNAYEQYF. This chain connects TRBV2 to TRBJ2-7; D remains ambiguous. The CDR3 is 15 amino acids. Trimming removed 6 bases at V and 2 bases at J, with 17 bases between. The V gene's germline CDR1 is SNHLY and CDR2 FYNNEI.

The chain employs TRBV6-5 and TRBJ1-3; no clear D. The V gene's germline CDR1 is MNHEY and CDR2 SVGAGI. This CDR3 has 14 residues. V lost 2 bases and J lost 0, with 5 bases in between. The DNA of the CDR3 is TGTGCCAGCAGTTACATTGGCTCTGGAAACACCATATATTTT. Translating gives CASSYIGSGNTIYF.

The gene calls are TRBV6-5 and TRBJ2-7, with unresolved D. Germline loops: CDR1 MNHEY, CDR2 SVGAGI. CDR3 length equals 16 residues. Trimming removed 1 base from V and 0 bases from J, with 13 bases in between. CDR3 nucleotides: TGTGCCAGCAGTTACTTTAATAGAAAACTCTCCTACGAGCAGTACTTC. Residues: CASSYFNRKLSYEQYF.

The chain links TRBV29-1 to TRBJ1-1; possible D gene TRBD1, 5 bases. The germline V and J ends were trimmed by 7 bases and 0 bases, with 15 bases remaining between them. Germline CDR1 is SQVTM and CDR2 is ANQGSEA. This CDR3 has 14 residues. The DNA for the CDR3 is TGCAGCGCTTCGAAAACAGGAATGAACACTGAAGCTTTCTTT. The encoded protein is CSASKTGMNTEAFF.

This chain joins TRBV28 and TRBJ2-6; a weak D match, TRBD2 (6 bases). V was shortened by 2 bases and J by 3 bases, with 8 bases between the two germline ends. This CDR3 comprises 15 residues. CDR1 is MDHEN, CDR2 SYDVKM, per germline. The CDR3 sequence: CASSLPGVGANVLTF. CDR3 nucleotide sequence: TGTGCCAGCAGTTTACCGGGAGTTGGGGCCAACGTCCTGACTTTC. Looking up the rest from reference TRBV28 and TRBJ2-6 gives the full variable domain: DVKVTQSSRYLVKRTGEKVFLECVQDMDHENMFWYRQDPGLGLRLIYFSYDVKMKEKGDIPEGYSVSREKKERFSLILESASTNQTSMYLCASSLPGVGANVLTFGAGSRLTVL.

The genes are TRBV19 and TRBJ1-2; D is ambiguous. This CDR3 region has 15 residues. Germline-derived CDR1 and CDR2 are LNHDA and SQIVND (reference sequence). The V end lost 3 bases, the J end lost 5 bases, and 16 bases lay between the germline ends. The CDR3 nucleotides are TGTGCCAGTAGTATGGCAGTCCAAGGGAGGTATGGCTACACCTTC. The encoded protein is CASSMAVQGRYGYTF.

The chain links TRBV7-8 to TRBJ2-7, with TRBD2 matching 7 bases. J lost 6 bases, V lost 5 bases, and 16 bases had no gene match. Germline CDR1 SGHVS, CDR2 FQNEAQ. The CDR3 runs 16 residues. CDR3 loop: CASSLPGGGSLSEQYF. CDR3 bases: TGTGCCAGCAGCCTCCCCGGCGGGGGATCCCTCTCCGAGCAGTACTTC. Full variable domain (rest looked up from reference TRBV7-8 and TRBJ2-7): GAGVSQSPRYKVAKRGQDVALRCDPISGHVSLFWYQQALGQGPEFLTYFQNEAQLDKSGLPSDRFFAERPEGSVSTLKIQRTQQEDSAVYLCASSLPGGGSLSEQYFGPGTRLTVT.

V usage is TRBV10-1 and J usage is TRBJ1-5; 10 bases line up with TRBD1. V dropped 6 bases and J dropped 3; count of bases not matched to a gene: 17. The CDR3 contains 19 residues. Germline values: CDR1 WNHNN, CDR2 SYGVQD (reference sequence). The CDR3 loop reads CASRLTSGPTGGPNQPQHF. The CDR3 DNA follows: TGCGCCAGCAGGCTCACCTCTGGACCGACAGGGGGCCCCAATCAGCCCCAGCATTTT.

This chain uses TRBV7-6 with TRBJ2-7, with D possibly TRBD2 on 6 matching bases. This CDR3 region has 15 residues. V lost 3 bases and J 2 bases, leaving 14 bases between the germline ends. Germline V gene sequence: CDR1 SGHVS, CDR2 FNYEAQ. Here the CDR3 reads CASSFGWGVTYEQYF. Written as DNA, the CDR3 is TGTGCCAGCAGCTTCGGCTGGGGGGTTACCTACGAGCAGTACTTC. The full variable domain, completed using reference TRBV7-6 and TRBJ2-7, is GAGVSQSPRYKVTKRGQDVALRCDPISGHVSLYWYRQALGQGPEFLTYFNYEAQQDKSGLPNDRFSAERPEGSISTLTIQRTEQRDSAMYRCASSFGWGVTYEQYFGPGTRLTVT.

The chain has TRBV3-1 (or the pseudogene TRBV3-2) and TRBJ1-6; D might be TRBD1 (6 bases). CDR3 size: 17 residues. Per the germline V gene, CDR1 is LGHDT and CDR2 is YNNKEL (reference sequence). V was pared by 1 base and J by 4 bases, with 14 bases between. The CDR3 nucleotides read TGTGCCAGCAGCCAAGGGGGGCCTCACTATTATAATTCACCCCTCCACTTT. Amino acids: CASSQGGPHYYNSPLHF.

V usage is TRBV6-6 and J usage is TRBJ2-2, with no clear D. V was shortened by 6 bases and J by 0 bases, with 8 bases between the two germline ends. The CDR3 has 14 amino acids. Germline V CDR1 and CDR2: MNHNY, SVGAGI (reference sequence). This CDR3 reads CASSPGSNTGELFF. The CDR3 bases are TGTGCCAGCAGCCCCGGATCGAACACCGGGGAGCTGTTTTTT.

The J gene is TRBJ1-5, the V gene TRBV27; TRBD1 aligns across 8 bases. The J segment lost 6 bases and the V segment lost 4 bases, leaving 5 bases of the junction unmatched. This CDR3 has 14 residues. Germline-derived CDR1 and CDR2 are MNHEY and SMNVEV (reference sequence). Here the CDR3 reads CASSSGQGTQPQHF. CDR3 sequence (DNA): TGTGCCAGCAGTTCCGGACAGGGAACTCAGCCCCAGCATTTT.

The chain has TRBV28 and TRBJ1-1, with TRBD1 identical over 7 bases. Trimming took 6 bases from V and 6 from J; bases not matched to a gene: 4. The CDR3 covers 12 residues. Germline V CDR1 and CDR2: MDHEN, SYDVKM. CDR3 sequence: CASRLGGSEAFF. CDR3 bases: TGTGCCAGCAGGCTAGGGGGCTCTGAAGCTTTCTTT.

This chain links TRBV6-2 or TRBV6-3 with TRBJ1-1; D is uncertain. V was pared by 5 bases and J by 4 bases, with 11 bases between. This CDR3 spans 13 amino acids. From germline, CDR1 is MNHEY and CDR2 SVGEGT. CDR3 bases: TGTGCCAGCAGTCCGGGTTGGGGCACTGAAGCTTTCTTT. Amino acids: CASSPGWGTEAFF.

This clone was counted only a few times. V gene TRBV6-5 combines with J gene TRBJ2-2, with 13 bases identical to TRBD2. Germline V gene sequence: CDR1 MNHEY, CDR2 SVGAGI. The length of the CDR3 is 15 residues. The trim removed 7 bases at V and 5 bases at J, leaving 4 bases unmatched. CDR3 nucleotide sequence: TGTGCCAGCATCCGACTAGCGGGGGGTACCGGGGAGCTGTTTTTT. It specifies CASIRLAGGTGELFF.

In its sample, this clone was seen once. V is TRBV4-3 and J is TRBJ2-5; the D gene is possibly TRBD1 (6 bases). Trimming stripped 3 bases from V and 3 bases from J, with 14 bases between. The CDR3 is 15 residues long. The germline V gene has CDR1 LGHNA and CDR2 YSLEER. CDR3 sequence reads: CASSQGPGQEETQYF. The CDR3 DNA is TGCGCCAGCAGCCAGGGACCGGGACAAGAAGAGACCCAGTACTTC.

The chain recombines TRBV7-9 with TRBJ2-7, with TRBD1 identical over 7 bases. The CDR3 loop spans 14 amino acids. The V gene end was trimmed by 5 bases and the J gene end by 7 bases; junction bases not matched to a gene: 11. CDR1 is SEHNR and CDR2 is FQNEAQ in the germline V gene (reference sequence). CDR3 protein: CASSIGTAPTEQYF. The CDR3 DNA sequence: TGTGCCAGCAGCATAGGGACAGCGCCAACGGAGCAGTACTTC. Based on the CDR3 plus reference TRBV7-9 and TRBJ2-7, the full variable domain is DTGVSQNPRHKITKRGQNVTFRCDPISEHNRLYWYRQTLGQGPEFLTYFQNEAQLEKSRLLSDRFSAERPKGSFSTLEIQRTEQGDSAMYLCASSIGTAPTEQYFGPGTRLTVT.

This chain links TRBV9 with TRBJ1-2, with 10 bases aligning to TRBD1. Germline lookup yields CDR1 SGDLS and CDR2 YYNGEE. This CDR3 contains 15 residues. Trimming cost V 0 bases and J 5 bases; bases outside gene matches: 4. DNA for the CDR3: TGTGCCAGCAGCGTAGCCCGGGACAGGGGTTATGGCTACACCTTC. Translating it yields CASSVARDRGYGYTF.

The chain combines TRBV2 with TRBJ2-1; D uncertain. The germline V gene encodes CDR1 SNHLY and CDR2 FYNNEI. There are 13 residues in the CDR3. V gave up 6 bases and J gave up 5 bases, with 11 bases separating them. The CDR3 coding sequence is TGTGCCAGCAGCCCCGACCTAAACAATGAGCAGTTCTTC. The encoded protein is CASSPDLNNEQFF.

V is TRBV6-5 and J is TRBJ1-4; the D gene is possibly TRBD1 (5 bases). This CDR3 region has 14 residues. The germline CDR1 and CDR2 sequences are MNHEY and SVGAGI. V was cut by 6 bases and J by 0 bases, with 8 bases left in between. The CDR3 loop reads CASSREATNEKLFF. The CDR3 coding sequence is TGTGCCAGCAGCAGGGAAGCAACTAATGAAAAACTGTTTTTT.

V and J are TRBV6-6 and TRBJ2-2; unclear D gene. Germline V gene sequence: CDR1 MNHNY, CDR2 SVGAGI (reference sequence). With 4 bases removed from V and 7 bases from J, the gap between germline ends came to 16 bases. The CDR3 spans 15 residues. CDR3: CASSSTSGGNGELFF. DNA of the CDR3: TGTGCCAGCAGTTCCACGTCGGGTGGGAACGGGGAGCTGTTTTTT.

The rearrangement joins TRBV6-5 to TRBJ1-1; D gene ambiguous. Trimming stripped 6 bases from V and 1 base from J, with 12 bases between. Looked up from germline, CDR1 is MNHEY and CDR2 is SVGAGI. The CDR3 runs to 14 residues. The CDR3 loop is CASSPSLKNTEAFF. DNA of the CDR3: TGTGCCAGCAGCCCCTCCCTGAAGAACACTGAAGCTTTCTTT.

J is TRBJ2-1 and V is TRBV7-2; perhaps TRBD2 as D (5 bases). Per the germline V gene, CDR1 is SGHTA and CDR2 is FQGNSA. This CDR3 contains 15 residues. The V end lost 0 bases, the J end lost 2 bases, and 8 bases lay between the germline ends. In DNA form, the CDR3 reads TGTGCCAGCAGCTTAGCTCCCGGGGCCTACAATGAGCAGTTCTTC. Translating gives CASSLAPGAYNEQFF.

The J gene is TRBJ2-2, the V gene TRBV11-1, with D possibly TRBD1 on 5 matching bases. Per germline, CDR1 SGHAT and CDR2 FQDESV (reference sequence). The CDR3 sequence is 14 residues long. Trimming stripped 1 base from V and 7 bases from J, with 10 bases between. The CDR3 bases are TGTGCCAGCAGCTTAGTAGGGGTCAGCGGGGAGCTGTTTTTT. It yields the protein CASSLVGVSGELFF.

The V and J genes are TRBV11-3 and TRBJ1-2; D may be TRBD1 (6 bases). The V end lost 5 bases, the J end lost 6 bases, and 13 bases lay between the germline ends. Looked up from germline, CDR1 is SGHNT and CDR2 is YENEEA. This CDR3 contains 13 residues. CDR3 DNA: TGTGCCAGCAGCCTTACAGGGACGGATGGCTACACCTTC. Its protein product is CASSLTGTDGYTF.